This T cell receptor beta chain was recovered during a study of T cells in women clearing cervical HPV infection. With regard to this clone: The read ends 3 residues shy of where the CDR3 ends; the end is completed using the germline J gene.

The method was immunoSEQ multiplex PCR; TCRdb's version includes in-frame clones alone and lacks a portion of them. The sample table sets out 40,000 or so clones. The V and J ends lost 5 bases and 4 bases respectively, with 7 bases between them. This CDR3 has 12 amino acids. Germline values: CDR1 MDHEN, CDR2 SYDVKM. Material: blood buffy coat. The chain employs TRBV28 and TRBJ2-3; D gene unclear. The sequence was collected from a woman aged 18-70 years with a cervical HPV16 infection that either progressed to CIN3+ or cleared (not recorded which). The covered CDR3 bases are TGTGCCAGCAGTGCACAGCCAGATACG. It specifies CASSAQPDT. From start to end, the CDR3 is CASSAQPDTQYF.